Listed here are 14 T cell receptor beta chains from one sample, sequenced in a study of shared clonotypes between healthy human individuals (dated by TCRdb to 2019 to 2021). The library was obtained by the immunoSEQ multiplex PCR assay. TCRdb took over this immuneACCESS table, retaining in-frame rearrangements with V and J assigned. Such tables are incomplete; in checked studies, under half of the missing clones stem from an unresolved V gene, and the remainder is unexplained. Here the sample has approximately 640,000 clones; about 92% occur a single time. 34% of the sample is held by the ten biggest clonotypes. Sequencing was done on a sample of memory CD8+ T cells from PBMCs. Per the publication, the cell subset or site label means: CD45RO+ cells pooled with CCR7-negative TemRA cells. Receptors were obtained from a man aged 18 to 35 in good health. Some clones in this sample may be carry-over from other donors' samples.

This clone has a single count. This sequence joins TRBV28 and TRBJ1-5; no reliable D call. Looked up from germline, CDR1 is MDHEN and CDR2 is SYDVKM. Trimming removed 5 bases at V and 9 bases at J, with 14 bases between. The CDR3 has 13 residues. CDR3 residues: CASSPTTRRPQHF. Here the CDR3 DNA reads TGTGCCAGCAGTCCGACAACCAGGCGGCCCCAGCATTTT.

The J gene is TRBJ1-4, the V gene TRBV9; weak D call: TRBD1 (5 bases). The germline V and J ends were trimmed by 4 bases and 7 bases, with 17 bases remaining between them. Germline V lookup: CDR1 SGDLS, CDR2 YYNGEE. This CDR3 spans 15 amino acids. Here the CDR3 reads CASSLSLGAAEKLFF. The DNA of the CDR3 is TGTGCCAGCAGCCTAAGTTTAGGGGCCGCTGAAAAACTGTTTTTT.

The chain couples TRBV28 to TRBJ2-3; possibly TRBD2 for D (6 bases). Germline lookup yields CDR1 MDHEN and CDR2 SYDVKM. The CDR3 contains 16 residues. Trimming removed 4 bases from V and 6 bases from J, with 20 bases in between. CDR3: CASSWIPGASPDTQYF. The CDR3 DNA reads as TGTGCCAGCAGTTGGATACCGGGAGCGTCCCCGGATACGCAGTATTTT.

This clone was observed a few times. V gene TRBV30 combines with J gene TRBJ2-2; D is perhaps TRBD1 (6 bases). V shed 2 bases and J shed 1 base, with 11 bases lying between them. The germline gives CDR1 GTSNPN, CDR2 SVGIG (reference sequence). The CDR3 spans 15 residues. The DNA of the CDR3 is TGTGCCTGGAGTCACAGGGTGCTGAACACCGGGGAGCTGTTTTTT. Translating it yields CAWSHRVLNTGELFF. The complete variable domain, with remaining parts taken from reference TRBV30 and TRBJ2-2, reads SQTIHQWPATLVQPVGSPLSLECTVEGTSNPNLYWYRQAAGRGLQLLFYSVGIGQISSEVPQNLSASRPQDRQFILSSKKLLLSDSGFYLCAWSHRVLNTGELFFGEGSRLTVL.

J is TRBJ2-1 and V is TRBV7-9; TRBD2 is a possible D gene (6 bases). This CDR3 is built from 15 residues. From germline, CDR1 is SEHNR and CDR2 FQNEAQ (reference sequence). Between the trimmed V and J ends, which lost 5 bases and 10 bases, there was a span of 21 bases. CDR3 coding DNA: TGTGCCAGCAGCCCGGGCTCTGGGGGGTTCAGGGAGCAGTTCTTC. It codes for CASSPGSGGFREQFF.

The chain employs TRBV5-4 and TRBJ1-2; possible D gene TRBD1, 6 bases. This CDR3 is 18 amino acids long. Per the germline V gene, CDR1 is SGHNT and CDR2 is YYREEE (reference sequence). Trimming pared 3 bases from V and 0 bases from J, leaving 21 bases between. The CDR3 DNA is TGTGCCAGCAGCTGGGATCTAGGGTCAGGGGCGGCTAACTATGGCTACACCTTC. Its translation is CASSWDLGSGAANYGYTF.

The chain employs TRBV11-2 and TRBJ1-1; D unresolved. Germline loops: CDR1 SGHAT, CDR2 FQNNGV. The CDR3 spans 13 residues. V gave up 1 base and J gave up 4 bases, with 7 bases separating them. The CDR3 region is CASSLARITEAFF. The DNA of the CDR3 is TGTGCCAGCAGCTTAGCCAGGATCACTGAAGCTTTCTTT.

The chain has TRBV6-1 and TRBJ1-5; D gene uncertain. CDR3 length equals 14 residues. The V and J ends lost 2 bases and 0 bases respectively, with 5 bases between them. Germline V gives CDR1 MNHNS, CDR2 SASEGT. The CDR3 spells CASSEYSSNQPQHF. CDR3 in DNA: TGTGCCAGCAGTGAATACAGTAGCAATCAGCCCCAGCATTTT.

The chain combines TRBV27 with TRBJ2-3; 8 positions agree with TRBD1. The length of the CDR3 is 17 residues. Germline CDR1 reads MNHEY; CDR2 reads SMNVEV (reference sequence). V gave up 3 bases and J gave up 5 bases; unmatched junction bases: 13. This CDR3 is CASSFLGQAIGEDTQYF. CDR3 coding DNA: TGTGCCAGCAGTTTCCTGGGACAGGCCATAGGCGAAGATACGCAGTATTTT.

Turning to this clone: Within the sample, other DNA sequences also encode this same CDR3. The gene calls are TRBV29-1 and TRBJ2-1, with unresolved D. Between the trimmed V and J ends, which lost 3 bases and 4 bases, there was a span of 7 bases. Germline CDR1 is SQVTM and CDR2 is ANQGSEA. The CDR3 loop spans 12 amino acids. CDR3 nucleotide sequence: TGCAGCGTTGATTATAGGTACAATGAGCAGTTCTTC. Its protein product is CSVDYRYNEQFF.

This sequence joins TRBV18 and TRBJ2-2; D call uncertain. The CDR3 contains 14 residues. V lost 2 bases, J lost 6 bases, and 10 bases lay in between. The germline CDR1 and CDR2 sequences are KGHSH and LQKENI. CDR3 nucleotides: TGTGCCAGCTCACCAATAGCTGATCCCGGGGAGCTGTTTTTT. Translated: CASSPIADPGELFF.

The rearrangement uses TRBV29-1 and TRBJ2-3; D remains ambiguous. This CDR3 has 12 residues. V gave up 8 bases and J gave up 0 bases, with 9 bases separating them. The germline V gene has CDR1 SQVTM and CDR2 ANQGSEA. In DNA form, the CDR3 reads TGCAGCCCTCGTACTAGCACAGATACGCAGTATTTT. This sequence encodes CSPRTSTDTQYF.

Points on this clone: At the DNA level, this CDR3 is encoded by other sequences in the same sample as well. The chain joins TRBV28 to TRBJ1-1; a weak D match, TRBD1 (5 bases). Germline values: CDR1 MDHEN, CDR2 SYDVKM. The V end was cut by 3 bases, the J end by 2 bases, with 7 bases between. This CDR3 is built from 13 residues. The CDR3 DNA is TGTGCCAGCAGTTTTGGGGGAAACACTGAAGCTTTCTTT. Translated, it gives CASSFGGNTEAFF.

This sequence joins TRBV7-2 and TRBJ2-1; D unresolved. V was trimmed by 0 bases and J by 4 bases, leaving 16 bases between them. The CDR3 has 17 residues. The germline CDR1 and CDR2 sequences are SGHTA and FQGNSA. The CDR3: CASSLAHGSPVYNEQFF. CDR3 sequence (DNA): TGTGCCAGCAGCTTAGCGCACGGATCACCGGTGTACAATGAGCAGTTCTTC.